A selection of T cell receptor beta chains follows, all from one sample in a study of cytomegalovirus exposure and HLA in healthy donors. The assay was immunoSEQ multiplex PCR, and TCRdb's table has in-frame clones only and misses some. The sample has roughly 93,000 clones; about three quarters are singletons. Input material: PBMCs. The source is a human donor in good health. CDR3s leave out the opening cysteine and the closing phenylalanine or tryptophan.

j_call v_call cdr3_aa
TRBJ2-7 TRBV5-8 ASSLGTGNGYGEQY
TRBJ1-4 TRBV7-9 ASSLAGTGGEKLF
TRBJ2-5 TRBV6-6 ASTTGYQETQY
TRBJ2-1 TRBV9 ASSVAEGAYSYNEQF
TRBJ2-5 TRBV7-8 ASSPGTSGIQETQY
TRBJ1-2 TRBV5-8 ASRRDRVNYGYT
TRBJ2-1 TRBV18 ASSPSGRDFREQF
TRBJ1-6 TRBV9 ASSVAPGQGLPLH
TRBJ2-1 TRBV7-9 ASSSQGGNEQF
TRBJ1-1 TRBV7-9 SSSPRAMNTEAF
TRBJ2-5 TRBV27 ASLPGQGAPRETQY
TRBJ1-1 TRBV7-8 ASSLLQRQGEAF
TRBJ2-1 TRBV19 ASSTGTSSYNEQF
TRBJ2-2 TRBV29-1 SVDPGGPSNTGELF
TRBJ2-1 TRBV2 ASSDTGRVDYNEQF
TRBJ2-1 TRBV19 ATRLAVQNEQF
TRBJ2-1 TRBV7-9 ASSLGAGGALNEQF
TRBJ2-1 TRBV25-1 ASSRVSGDQGEQF
TRBJ1-2 TRBV7-2 ASSEDRRNGYT
TRBJ2-7 TRBV18 ASSLRVDYEQY
TRBJ1-3 TRBV6-1 ASSELGQGNTIY
TRBJ2-2 TRBV10-1 ASSESVGAGELF
TRBJ2-5 TRBV5-6 ASSLEGGGQETQY
TRBJ1-5 TRBV7-2 ASGELGEGGQPQH
TRBJ1-2 TRBV6-1 ASGSRALGAGGYT
TRBJ1-5 TRBV7-9 ASQGGNQPQH
TRBJ2-1 TRBV18 ASSRRTADNEQF
TRBJ1-1 TRBV11-2 ASSFQANTEAF
TRBJ2-7 TRBV5-1 ASSLSDRDSGEQY
TRBJ2-7 TRBV7-6 ASSFGQGWGTYEQY
TRBJ1-3 TRBV2 ASSGGGNTIY
TRBJ2-7 TRBV27 ASSLLGQGQEEY
TRBJ2-7 TRBV6-1 ASSYGQGWAYEQY
TRBJ2-4 TRBV14 ASSQWGTTKNIQY
TRBJ1-2 TRBV7-9 ASSLDVGGRSNYGYT
TRBJ2-5 TRBV2 ASSGTSGKETQY
TRBJ1-2 TRBV5-1 ASSLDWGGPDGYT
TRBJ2-3 TRBV6-1 ASSDGQGWHTDTQY
TRBJ2-1 TRBV19 ASSTSGLGEQF
TRBJ1-1 TRBV7-9 SSSLDPTGATNTEAF
TRBJ2-6 TRBV5-1 ASSSTVSGANVLT
TRBJ1-2 TRBV19 ASTTGFGLRESGYGYT
TRBJ2-7 TRBV5-1 ASSLGGTGSYEQY
TRBJ2-6 TRBV14 ASSQEGRWGSSGANVLT
TRBJ1-1 TRBV27 ASSFGQGAMGEAF
TRBJ2-1 TRBV19 ASSSRRSGSSYNEQF
TRBJ2-2 TRBV11-2 ASSLVGTAIGELF
TRBJ2-4 TRBV19 ASSIGQGTKNIQY
TRBJ2-1 TRBV11-2 ASSPPGHRIGDNEQF